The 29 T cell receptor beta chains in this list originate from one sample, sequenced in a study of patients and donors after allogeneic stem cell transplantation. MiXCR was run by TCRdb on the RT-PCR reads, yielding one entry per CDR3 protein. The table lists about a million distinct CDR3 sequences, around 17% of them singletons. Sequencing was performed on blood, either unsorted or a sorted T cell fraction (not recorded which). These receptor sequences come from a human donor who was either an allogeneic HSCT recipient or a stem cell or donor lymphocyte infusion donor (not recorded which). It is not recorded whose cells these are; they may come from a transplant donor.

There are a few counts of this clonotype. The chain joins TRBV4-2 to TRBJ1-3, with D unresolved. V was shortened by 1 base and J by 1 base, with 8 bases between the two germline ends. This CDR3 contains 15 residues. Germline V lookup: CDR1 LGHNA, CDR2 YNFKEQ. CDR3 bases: TGTGCCAGCAGCCAAGTGAGAACTTCTGGAAACACCATATATTTT. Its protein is CASSQVRTSGNTIYF.

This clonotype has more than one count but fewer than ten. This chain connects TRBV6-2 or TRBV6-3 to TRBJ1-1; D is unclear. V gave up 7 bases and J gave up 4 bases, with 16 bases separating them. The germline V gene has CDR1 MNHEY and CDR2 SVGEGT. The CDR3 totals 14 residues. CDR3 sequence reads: CASKAAGLTTEAFF. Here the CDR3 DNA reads TGTGCCAGCAAGGCCGCCGGGTTGACCACTGAAGCTTTCTTT.

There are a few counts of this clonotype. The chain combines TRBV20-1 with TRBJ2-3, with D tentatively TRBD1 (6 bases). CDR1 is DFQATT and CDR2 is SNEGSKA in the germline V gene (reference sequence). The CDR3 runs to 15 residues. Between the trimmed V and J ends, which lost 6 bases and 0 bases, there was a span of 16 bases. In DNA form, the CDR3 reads TGCAGTGCCCACTCCCCAGGGGCCAGCACAGATACGCAGTATTTT. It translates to CSAHSPGASTDTQYF.

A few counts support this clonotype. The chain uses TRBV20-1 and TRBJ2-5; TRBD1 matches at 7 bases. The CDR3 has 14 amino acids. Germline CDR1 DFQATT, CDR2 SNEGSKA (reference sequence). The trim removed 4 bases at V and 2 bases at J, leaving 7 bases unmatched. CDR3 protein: CSATGTEIQETQYF. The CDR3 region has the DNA TGCAGTGCTACCGGGACAGAGATTCAAGAGACCCAGTACTTC.

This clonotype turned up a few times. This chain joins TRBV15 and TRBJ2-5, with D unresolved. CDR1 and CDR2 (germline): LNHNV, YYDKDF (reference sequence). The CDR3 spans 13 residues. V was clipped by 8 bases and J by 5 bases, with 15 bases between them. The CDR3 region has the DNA TGTGCCACCTCTAGGAGATTATGGGAGACCCAGTACTTC. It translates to CATSRRLWETQYF.

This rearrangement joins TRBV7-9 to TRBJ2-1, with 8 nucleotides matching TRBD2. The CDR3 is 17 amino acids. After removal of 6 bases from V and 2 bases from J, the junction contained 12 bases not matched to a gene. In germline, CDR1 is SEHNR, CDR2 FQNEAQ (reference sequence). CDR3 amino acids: CASSPSGFSGTYNEQFF. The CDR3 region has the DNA TGTGCCAGCAGTCCCTCCGGGTTTAGCGGGACCTACAATGAGCAGTTCTTC. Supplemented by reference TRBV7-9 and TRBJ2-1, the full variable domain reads DTGVSQNPRHKITKRGQNVTFRCDPISEHNRLYWYRQTLGQGPEFLTYFQNEAQLEKSRLLSDRFSAERPKGSFSTLEIQRTEQGDSAMYLCASSPSGFSGTYNEQFFGPGTRLTVL.

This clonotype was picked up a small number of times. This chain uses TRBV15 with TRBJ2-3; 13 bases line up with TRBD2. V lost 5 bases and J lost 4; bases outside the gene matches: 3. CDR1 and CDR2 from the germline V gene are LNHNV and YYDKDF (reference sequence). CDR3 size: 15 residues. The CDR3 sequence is CATSGTSGGADTQYF. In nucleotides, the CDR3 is TGTGCCACCAGCGGAACTAGCGGGGGGGCAGATACGCAGTATTTT.

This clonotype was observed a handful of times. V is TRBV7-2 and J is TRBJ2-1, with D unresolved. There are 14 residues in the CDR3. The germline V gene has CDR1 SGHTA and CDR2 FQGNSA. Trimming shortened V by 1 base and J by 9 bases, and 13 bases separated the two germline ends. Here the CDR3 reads CASSLGSGRREQFF. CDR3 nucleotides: TGTGCCAGCAGCTTAGGGAGTGGACGCCGTGAGCAGTTCTTC.

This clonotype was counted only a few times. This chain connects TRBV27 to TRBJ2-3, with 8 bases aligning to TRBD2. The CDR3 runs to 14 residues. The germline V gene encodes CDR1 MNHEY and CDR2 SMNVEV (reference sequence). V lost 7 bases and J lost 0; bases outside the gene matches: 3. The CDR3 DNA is TGTGCCAGCACTAGCGGGTCTAGCACAGATACGCAGTATTTT. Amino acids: CASTSGSSTDTQYF.

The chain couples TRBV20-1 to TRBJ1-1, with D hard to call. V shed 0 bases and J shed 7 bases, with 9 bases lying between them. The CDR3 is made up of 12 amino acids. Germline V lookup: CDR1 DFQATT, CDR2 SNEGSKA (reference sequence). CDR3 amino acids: CSARDSGSEAFF. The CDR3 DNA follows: TGCAGTGCTAGAGACAGTGGAAGTGAAGCTTTCTTT.

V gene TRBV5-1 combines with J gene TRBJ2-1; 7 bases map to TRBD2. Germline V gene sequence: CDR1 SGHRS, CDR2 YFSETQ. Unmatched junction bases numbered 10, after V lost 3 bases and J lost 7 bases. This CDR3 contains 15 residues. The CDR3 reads CASSSRDYGRNEQFF. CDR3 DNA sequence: TGCGCCAGCAGCTCCCGGGACTACGGGAGGAATGAGCAGTTCTTC. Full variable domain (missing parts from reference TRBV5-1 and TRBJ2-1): KAGVTQTPRYLIKTRGQQVTLSCSPISGHRSVSWYQQTPGQGLQFLFEYFSETQRNKGNFPGRFSGRQFSNSRSEMNVSTLELGDSALYLCASSSRDYGRNEQFFGPGTRLTVL.

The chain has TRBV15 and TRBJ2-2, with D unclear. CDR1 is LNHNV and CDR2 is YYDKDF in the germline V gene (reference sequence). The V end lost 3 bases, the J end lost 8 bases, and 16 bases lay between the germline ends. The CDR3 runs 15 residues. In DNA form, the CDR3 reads TGTGCCACCAGCAGGTCTAGGGCCCCGGAGGGGGAGCTGTTTTTT. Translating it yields CATSRSRAPEGELFF. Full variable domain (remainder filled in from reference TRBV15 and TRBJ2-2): DAMVIQNPRYQVTQFGKPVTLSCSQTLNHNVMYWYQQKSSQAPKLLFHYYDKDFNNEADTPDNFQSRRPNTSFCFLDIRSPGLGDTAMYLCATSRSRAPEGELFFGEGSRLTVL.

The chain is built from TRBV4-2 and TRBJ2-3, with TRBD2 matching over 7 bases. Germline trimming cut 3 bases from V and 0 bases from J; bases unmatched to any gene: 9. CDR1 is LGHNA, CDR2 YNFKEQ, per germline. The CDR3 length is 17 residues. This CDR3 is CASSQLDVGGSTDTQYF. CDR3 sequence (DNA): TGTGCCAGCAGCCAGCTGGATGTGGGGGGGAGCACAGATACGCAGTATTTT.

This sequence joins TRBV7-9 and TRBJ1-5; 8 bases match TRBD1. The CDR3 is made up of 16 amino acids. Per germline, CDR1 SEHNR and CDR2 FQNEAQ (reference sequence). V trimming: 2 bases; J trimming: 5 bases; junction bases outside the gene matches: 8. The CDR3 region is CASSLSRDRGDQPQHF. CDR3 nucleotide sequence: TGTGCCAGCAGCTTATCGCGAGACAGGGGCGATCAGCCCCAGCATTTT.

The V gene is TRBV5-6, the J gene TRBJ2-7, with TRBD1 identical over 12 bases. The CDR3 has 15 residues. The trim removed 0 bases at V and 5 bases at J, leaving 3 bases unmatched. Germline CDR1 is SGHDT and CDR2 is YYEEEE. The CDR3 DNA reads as TGTGCCAGCAGCTTGGCGGGACAGGGGGCTAACGAGCAGTACTTC. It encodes CASSLAGQGANEQYF. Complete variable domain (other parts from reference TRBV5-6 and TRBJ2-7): DAGVTQSPTHLIKTRGQQVTLRCSPKSGHDTVSWYQQALGQGPQFIFQYYEEEERQRGNFPDRFSGHQFPNYSSELNVNALLLGDSALYLCASSLAGQGANEQYFGPGTRLTVT.

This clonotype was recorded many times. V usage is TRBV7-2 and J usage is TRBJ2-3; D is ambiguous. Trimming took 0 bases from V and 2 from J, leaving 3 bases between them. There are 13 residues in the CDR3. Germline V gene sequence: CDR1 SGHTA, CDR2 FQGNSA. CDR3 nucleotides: TGTGCCAGCAGCTTAGCCCCCACAGATACGCAGTATTTT. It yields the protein CASSLAPTDTQYF.

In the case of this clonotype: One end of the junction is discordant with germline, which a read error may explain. This chain's CDR3 is CASRLGPTQTYTEAFF. CDR3 nucleotides: TGCGCCAGCAGATTGGGCCCAACACAAACCTACACTGAAGCTTTCTTT. The genes are TRBV5-1 and TRBJ1-1, with D hard to call. The CDR3 length is 16 residues. The germline V gene has CDR1 SGHRS and CDR2 YFSETQ.

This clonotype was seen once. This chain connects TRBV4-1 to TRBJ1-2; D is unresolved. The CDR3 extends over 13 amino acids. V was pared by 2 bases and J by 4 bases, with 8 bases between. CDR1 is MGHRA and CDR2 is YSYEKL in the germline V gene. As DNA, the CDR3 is TGCGCCAGCAGCCAACAGGCTTTCTATGGCTACACCTTC. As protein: CASSQQAFYGYTF.

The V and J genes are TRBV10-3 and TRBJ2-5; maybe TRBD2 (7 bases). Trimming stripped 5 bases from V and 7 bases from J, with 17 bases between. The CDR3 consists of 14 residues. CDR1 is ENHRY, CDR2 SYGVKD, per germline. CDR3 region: CAISLRGGGRTQYF. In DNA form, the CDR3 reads TGTGCCATCAGTCTAAGAGGGGGGGGTCGGACCCAGTACTTC.

The CDR3 DNA follows: TGTGCCAGCAGCAGCAGACAGAGACAAGAGACCCAGTACTTC. Residues: CASSSRQRQETQYF. This chain joins TRBV13 and TRBJ2-5; D perhaps matches TRBD1 (5 bases). This CDR3 contains 14 residues. Germline loops: CDR1 PRHDT, CDR2 FYEKMQ (reference sequence). With 5 bases removed from V and 2 bases from J, the gap between germline ends came to 12 bases.

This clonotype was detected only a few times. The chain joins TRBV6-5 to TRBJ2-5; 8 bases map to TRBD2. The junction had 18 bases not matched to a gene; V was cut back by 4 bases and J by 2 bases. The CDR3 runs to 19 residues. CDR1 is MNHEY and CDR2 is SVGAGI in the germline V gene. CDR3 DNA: TGTGCCAGCAGTTCCTACCCGATCCGGACTAGCCTCGGGCAAGAGACCCAGTACTTC. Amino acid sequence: CASSSYPIRTSLGQETQYF.

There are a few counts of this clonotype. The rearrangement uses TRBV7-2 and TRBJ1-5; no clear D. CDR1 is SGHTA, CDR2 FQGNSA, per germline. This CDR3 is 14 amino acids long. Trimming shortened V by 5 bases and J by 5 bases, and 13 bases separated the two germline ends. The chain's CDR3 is CASSPAGRDQPQHF. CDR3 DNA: TGTGCCAGCAGCCCAGCGGGGAGGGATCAGCCCCAGCATTTT.

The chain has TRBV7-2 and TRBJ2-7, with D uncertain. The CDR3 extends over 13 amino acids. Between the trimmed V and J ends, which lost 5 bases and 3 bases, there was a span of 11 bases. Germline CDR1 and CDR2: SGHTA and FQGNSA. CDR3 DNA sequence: TGTGCCAGCAGCCTAGACAAGGGCTACGAGCAGTACTTC. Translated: CASSLDKGYEQYF.

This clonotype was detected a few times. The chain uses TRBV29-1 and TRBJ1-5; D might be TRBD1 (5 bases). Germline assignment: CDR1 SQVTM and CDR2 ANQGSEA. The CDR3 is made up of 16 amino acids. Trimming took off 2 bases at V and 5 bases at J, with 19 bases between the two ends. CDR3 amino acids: CSVEPLRAEDDQPQHF. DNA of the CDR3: TGCAGCGTTGAACCCCTCAGGGCAGAAGATGATCAGCCCCAGCATTTT. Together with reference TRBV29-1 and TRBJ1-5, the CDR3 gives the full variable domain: SAVISQKPSRDICQRGTSLTIQCQVDSQVTMMFWYRQQPGQSLTLIATANQGSEATYESGFVIDKFPISRPNLTFSTLTVSNMSPEDSSIYLCSVEPLRAEDDQPQHFGDGTRLSIL.

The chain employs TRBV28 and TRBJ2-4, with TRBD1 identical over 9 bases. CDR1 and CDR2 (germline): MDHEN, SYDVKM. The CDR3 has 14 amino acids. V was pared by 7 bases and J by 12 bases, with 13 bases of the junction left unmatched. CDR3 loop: CASTVPGTGYTQYF. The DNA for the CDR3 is TGTGCCAGCACCGTACCGGGGACAGGGTACACTCAGTACTTC.

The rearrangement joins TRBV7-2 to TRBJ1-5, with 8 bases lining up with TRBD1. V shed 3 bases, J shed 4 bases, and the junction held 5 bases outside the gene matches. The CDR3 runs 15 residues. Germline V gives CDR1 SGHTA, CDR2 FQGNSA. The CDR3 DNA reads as TGTGCCAGCAGCTTCGTCGACAGGGGAAATCAGCCCCAGCATTTT. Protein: CASSFVDRGNQPQHF.

CDR3 nucleotides: TGTGCCAGCGGGGGGCGGGCGAGCTCCTACAATGAGCAGTTCTTC. Its protein product is CASGGRASSYNEQFF. This rearrangement joins TRBV5-4 to TRBJ2-1; perhaps D is TRBD1 or TRBD2 (6 bases each). The CDR3 has 15 residues. Germline V gives CDR1 SGHNT, CDR2 YYREEE (reference sequence). The V and J ends lost 7 bases and 0 bases respectively, with 14 bases between them.

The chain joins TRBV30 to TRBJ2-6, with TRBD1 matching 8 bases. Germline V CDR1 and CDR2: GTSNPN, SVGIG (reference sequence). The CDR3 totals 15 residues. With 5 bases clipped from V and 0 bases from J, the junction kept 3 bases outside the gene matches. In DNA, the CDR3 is TGTGCCTGGGACAGGGGATACTCTGGGGCCAACGTCCTGACTTTC. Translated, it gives CAWDRGYSGANVLTF.

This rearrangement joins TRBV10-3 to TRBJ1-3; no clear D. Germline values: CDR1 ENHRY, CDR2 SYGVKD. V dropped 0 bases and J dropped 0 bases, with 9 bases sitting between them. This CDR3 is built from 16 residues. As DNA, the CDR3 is TGTGCCATCAGTGAGTCTTGGGGAGGCTCTGGAAACACCATATATTTT. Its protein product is CAISESWGGSGNTIYF.